The 27 T cell receptor beta chains listed next were all sequenced from one sample in a study of long-term antiretroviral therapy in people with HIV (dated by TCRdb to between 2021 and 2023). The immunoSEQ hsTCRB v3.0 assay was used at survey level resolution for TRB variable region sequencing. TCRdb's version of the immuneACCESS table is confined to in-frame rearrangements and falls short of the full clone set. An unresolved V gene accounts for under half of the shortfall where checked; the remainder is of unknown origin. This sample is represented by 15,000 or so clones; approximately 72% of them were singletons. Around an eighth of the sample is taken by the ten largest. The sequencing here drew on unsorted PBMCs, taken around 3.2 years after starting antiretroviral therapy. The receptor source for this set is a woman aged 40 to 55 with HIV.

V and J are TRBV10-1 and TRBJ2-2; maybe TRBD2 (5 bases). Trimming removed 3 bases from V and 0 bases from J, with 5 bases in between. Germline CDR1 reads WNHNN; CDR2 reads SYGVQD (reference sequence). The CDR3 is 14 residues long. CDR3 in DNA: TGCGCCAGCAGTGACGGGACGAACACCGGGGAGCTGTTTTTT. It is translated as CASSDGTNTGELFF.

This chain joins TRBV29-1 and TRBJ1-3; D is unclear. Trimming pared 4 bases from V and 2 bases from J, leaving 12 bases between. CDR1 SQVTM and CDR2 ANQGSEA come from the germline V gene. The CDR3 extends over 14 amino acids. CDR3 protein: CSVVAQATGNTIYF. CDR3 nucleotide sequence: TGCAGCGTTGTTGCCCAGGCGACTGGAAACACCATATATTTT.

This chain connects TRBV7-9 to TRBJ2-7; the D is unclear. The CDR3 length is 12 residues. V dropped 1 base and J dropped 6 bases, with 7 bases sitting between them. The germline CDR1 and CDR2 sequences are SEHNR and FQNEAQ (reference sequence). CDR3 region: CASSLVSGEQYF. The CDR3 DNA reads TGTGCCAGCAGCTTAGTGTCTGGCGAGCAGTACTTC.

The rearrangement uses TRBV10-3 and TRBJ1-2; D possibly corresponds to TRBD1 (6 bases). CDR3 length equals 11 residues. Germline CDR1 is ENHRY and CDR2 is SYGVKD. V was trimmed by 6 bases and J by 5 bases, leaving 7 bases between them. The CDR3 coding sequence is TGTGCCATCAGAACAGGGTATGGCTACACCTTC. Translation gives CAIRTGYGYTF.

The chain is built from TRBV7-2 and TRBJ1-2, with 8 nucleotides matching TRBD1. Germline V CDR1 and CDR2: SGHTA, FQGNSA. J lost 5 bases, V lost 5 bases, and 10 bases had no gene match. The CDR3 has 15 amino acids. CDR3 protein: CASSRTGTGVYGYTF. The CDR3 DNA follows: TGTGCCAGCAGCCGAACCGGGACAGGCGTTTATGGCTACACCTTC.

This clone was seen only once. This chain connects TRBV27 to TRBJ2-7; TRBD1 agrees at 7 bases. Per the germline V gene, CDR1 is MNHEY and CDR2 is SMNVEV (reference sequence). The CDR3 covers 14 residues. V dropped 5 bases and J dropped 4; count of bases not matched to a gene: 8. CDR3 sequence: CASSLGTDPYEQYF. In nucleotides, the CDR3 is TGTGCCAGCAGTCTCGGGACAGACCCTTACGAGCAGTACTTC.

The genes are TRBV4-1 and TRBJ2-1, with unresolved D. V shed 1 base and J shed 0 bases, with 7 bases lying between them. The CDR3 consists of 15 residues. Germline V CDR1 and CDR2: MGHRA, YSYEKL. The CDR3 protein is CASSQGVDSYNEQFF. The CDR3, as DNA: TGCGCCAGCAGCCAAGGCGTTGACTCCTACAATGAGCAGTTCTTC.

This rearrangement joins TRBV18 to TRBJ1-6; D possibly corresponds to TRBD1 (6 bases). Germline V gene sequence: CDR1 KGHSH, CDR2 LQKENI. CDR3 size: 18 residues. V dropped 0 bases and J dropped 5 bases, with 17 bases sitting between them. DNA of the CDR3: TGTGCCAGCTCACCACCGGGTCAAGGGGGGCTACATAATTCACCCCTCCACTTT. It yields the protein CASSPPGQGGLHNSPLHF.

This chain joins TRBV7-2 and TRBJ1-5; D gene unclear. CDR1 and CDR2 from the germline V gene are SGHTA and FQGNSA. Deletions cut 2 bases from V and 4 bases from J, with 12 bases between. This CDR3 has 15 residues. In DNA form, the CDR3 reads TGTGCCAGCAGCTTATTTACGGATGTTAATCAGCCCCAGCATTTT. Its protein product is CASSLFTDVNQPQHF. Variable domain in full (rest from reference TRBV7-2 and TRBJ1-5): GAGVSQSPSNKVTEKGKDVELRCDPISGHTALYWYRQSLGQGLEFLIYFQGNSAPDKSGLPSDRFSAERTGGSVSTLTIQRTQQEDSAVYLCASSLFTDVNQPQHFGDGTRLSIL.

For the CDR3, the DNA is TGTGCCAGCATAGAACACCGGGGTGGGGGCTACACCTTC. Translation: CASIEHRGGGYTF. The V call is TRBV5-6, the J call TRBJ1-2, with D uncertain. Trimming stripped 6 bases from V and 8 bases from J, with 17 bases between. Germline V CDR1 and CDR2: SGHDT, YYEEEE. The CDR3 loop spans 13 amino acids.

For the CDR3, the DNA is TGTGCCAGTACCGCTAGCAGGGCTGGGGCCAACGTCCTGACTTTC. It translates to CASTASRAGANVLTF. The chain combines TRBV19 with TRBJ2-6; possibly TRBD1 or TRBD2 for D (5 bases each). Germline V gives CDR1 LNHDA, CDR2 SQIVND (reference sequence). The germline V and J ends were trimmed by 7 bases and 2 bases, with 12 bases remaining between them. The CDR3 is 15 residues long.

J is TRBJ2-7 and V is TRBV18, with D unclear. The CDR3 has 12 residues. V gave up 2 bases and J gave up 5 bases, with 7 bases separating them. Germline CDR1 and CDR2: KGHSH and LQKENI. CDR3: CASSPRSHEQYF. In DNA form, the CDR3 reads TGTGCCAGCTCACCAAGGAGCCACGAGCAGTACTTC.

The gene calls are TRBV7-2 and TRBJ2-5; 11 bases are a match to TRBD2. Germline lookup yields CDR1 SGHTA and CDR2 FQGNSA. There are 15 residues in the CDR3. The V gene end was trimmed by 3 bases and the J gene end by 5 bases; junction bases not matched to a gene: 5. CDR3 sequence (DNA): TGTGCCAGCAGCTTGGTAGCGGGGGGGAGGGAGACCCAGTACTTC. This gives the protein CASSLVAGGRETQYF.

The genes are TRBV2 and TRBJ2-5; D may correspond to TRBD1 or TRBD2 (5 bases each). Germline CDR1 is SNHLY and CDR2 is FYNNEI. The ends were cut back, 7 bases at V and 5 bases at J, with 14 bases in the middle. The CDR3 sequence is 13 residues long. CDR3 loop: CASKWGGGETQYF. The DNA for the CDR3 is TGTGCCAGCAAATGGGGCGGCGGGGAGACCCAGTACTTC.

This chain connects TRBV5-1 to TRBJ2-5; a weak D match, TRBD2 (6 bases). Germline V lookup: CDR1 SGHRS, CDR2 YFSETQ. V was trimmed by 4 bases and J by 5 bases, leaving 15 bases between them. This CDR3 comprises 14 residues. The CDR3 sequence is CASSPQPSEETQYF. CDR3 bases: TGCGCCAGCAGCCCCCAGCCTAGCGAGGAGACCCAGTACTTC.

The chain carries TRBV5-1 and TRBJ2-1, with TRBD2 as a possible D gene (6 bases). CDR1 and CDR2 (germline): SGHRS, YFSETQ. The CDR3 loop spans 11 amino acids. V was trimmed by 2 bases and J by 10 bases, leaving 7 bases between them. The CDR3 here is CASSFRGEQFF. The CDR3, as DNA: TGCGCCAGCAGCTTCCGGGGGGAGCAGTTCTTC.

This rearrangement joins TRBV7-2 to TRBJ2-7; D is unclear. This CDR3 contains 12 residues. Germline lookup yields CDR1 SGHTA and CDR2 FQGNSA. V was cut by 5 bases and J by 3 bases, with 8 bases left in between. The CDR3 region is CASSLIHYEQYF. The DNA for the CDR3 is TGTGCCAGCAGCCTAATCCACTACGAGCAGTACTTC.

This clone appeared once. V usage is TRBV5-1 and J usage is TRBJ1-2; 10 bases are a match to TRBD1. Germline V gene sequence: CDR1 SGHRS, CDR2 YFSETQ. With V trimmed by 4 bases and J by 8 bases, 8 bases remained unmatched. The CDR3 is 14 residues long. Written as DNA, the CDR3 is TGCGCCAGCAGCACGACCGGGACAGGGGACGGCTACACCTTC. Amino acids: CASSTTGTGDGYTF.

The rearrangement joins TRBV30 to TRBJ1-2; 7 bases are shared with TRBD1. The trim removed 4 bases at V and 6 bases at J, leaving 5 bases unmatched. CDR3 length equals 12 residues. Germline CDR1 and CDR2: GTSNPN and SVGIG (reference sequence). CDR3 bases: TGTGCCTGGACGGGACAGCGTAATGGCTACACCTTC. It specifies CAWTGQRNGYTF.

This clone was seen a few times. The J gene is TRBJ1-2, the V gene TRBV18; D possibly corresponds to TRBD1 (6 bases). The CDR3 has 16 residues. V was trimmed by 0 bases and J by 3 bases, leaving 14 bases between them. The germline gives CDR1 KGHSH, CDR2 LQKENI. In DNA form, the CDR3 reads TGTGCCAGCTCACCACCGAGCCAGGGGACGTACTATGGCTACACCTTC. Translation gives CASSPPSQGTYYGYTF.

The V and J genes are TRBV5-1 and TRBJ2-2; D assignment may be TRBD1 or TRBD2 (6 bases each). This CDR3 comprises 15 residues. CDR1 and CDR2 (germline): SGHRS, YFSETQ. V lost 5 bases and J 3 bases, leaving 14 bases between the germline ends. In DNA, the CDR3 is TGCGCCAGCAGTCTGGGGGGCGCGGACACCGGGGAGCTGTTTTTT. It specifies CASSLGGADTGELFF.

This clone has a single count. The chain has TRBV6-5 and TRBJ1-3; a weak D match, TRBD1 (5 bases). Germline CDR1 is MNHEY and CDR2 is SVGAGI. CDR3 length: 13 residues. Trimming shortened V by 4 bases and J by 8 bases, and 12 bases separated the two germline ends. CDR3 in amino acids: CASSWDALDTIYF. CDR3 in DNA: TGTGCCAGCAGTTGGGACGCCCTAGACACCATATATTTT.

The V call is TRBV5-1, the J call TRBJ2-5; D is ambiguous. This CDR3 comprises 12 residues. V gave up 3 bases and J gave up 5 bases, with 8 bases separating them. Germline CDR1 and CDR2: SGHRS and YFSETQ. The CDR3 here is CASSSQDETQYF. In DNA, the CDR3 is TGCGCCAGCAGCTCTCAAGACGAGACCCAGTACTTC.

This clone was recorded once. The rearrangement uses TRBV6-5 and TRBJ2-7; the D gene is possibly TRBD1 (5 bases). V gave up 5 bases and J gave up 5 bases, with 13 bases separating them. This CDR3 has 13 amino acids. The germline CDR1 and CDR2 sequences are MNHEY and SVGAGI. In nucleotides, the CDR3 is TGTGCCAGCAGTCAGTCCAGGGTCCACGAGCAGTACTTC. As protein: CASSQSRVHEQYF.

This clone was counted a single time. Written as DNA, the CDR3 is TGTGCCACGCGCACAGGGGGCCCCTCCTACGAGCAGTACTTC. Its translation is CATRTGGPSYEQYF. This chain links TRBV10-3 with TRBJ2-7, with 9 bases fitting TRBD1. Germline CDR1 reads ENHRY; CDR2 reads SYGVKD. The V segment lost 10 bases and the J segment 0 bases; nucleotides outside the gene matches: 7. The CDR3 totals 14 residues.

The rearrangement uses TRBV7-9 and TRBJ2-3, with TRBD2 matching 11 bases. This CDR3 is 16 amino acids long. The V segment lost 5 bases and the J segment 3 bases; nucleotides outside the gene matches: 7. Germline assignment: CDR1 SEHNR and CDR2 FQNEAQ (reference sequence). The CDR3 spells CASSPWTSGRTDTQYF. CDR3 in DNA: TGTGCCAGCAGCCCTTGGACTAGCGGGCGGACAGATACGCAGTATTTT.

The DNA for the CDR3 is TGCGCCCTCGGTCCGGGCAGGGCCCCATCTAGCACAGATACGCAGTATTTT. Translation: CALGPGRAPSSTDTQYF. The chain is built from TRBV23-1 and TRBJ2-3; the D gene is possibly TRBD1 (5 bases). TRBV23-1 is an ORF; its function is uncertain. The ends were cut back, 11 bases at V and 0 bases at J, with 24 bases in the middle. The CDR3 is 17 residues long.